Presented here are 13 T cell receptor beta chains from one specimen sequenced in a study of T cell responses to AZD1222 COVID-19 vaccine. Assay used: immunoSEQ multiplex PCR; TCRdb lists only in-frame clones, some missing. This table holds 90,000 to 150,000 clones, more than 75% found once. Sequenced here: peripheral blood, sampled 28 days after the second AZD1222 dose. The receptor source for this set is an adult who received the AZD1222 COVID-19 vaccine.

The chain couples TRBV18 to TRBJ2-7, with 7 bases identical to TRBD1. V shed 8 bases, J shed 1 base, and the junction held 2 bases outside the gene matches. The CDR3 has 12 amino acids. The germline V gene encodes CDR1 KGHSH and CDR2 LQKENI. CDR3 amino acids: CASRGQSYEQYF. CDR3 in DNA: TGTGCCAGCCGGGGACAGTCCTACGAGCAGTACTTC.

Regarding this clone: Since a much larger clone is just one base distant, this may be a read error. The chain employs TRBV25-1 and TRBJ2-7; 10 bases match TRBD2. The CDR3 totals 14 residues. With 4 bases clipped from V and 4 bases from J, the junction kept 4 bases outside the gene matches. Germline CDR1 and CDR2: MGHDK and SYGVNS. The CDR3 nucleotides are TGTGCCAGCAGTGGGGCTAGCGGGGGTTACGAGCAGTACTTC. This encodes CASSGASGGYEQYF.

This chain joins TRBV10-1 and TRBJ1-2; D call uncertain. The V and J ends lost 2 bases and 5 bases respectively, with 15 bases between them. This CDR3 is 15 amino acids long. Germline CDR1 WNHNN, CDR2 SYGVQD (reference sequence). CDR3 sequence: CASSETTRRLYGYTF. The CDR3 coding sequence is TGCGCCAGCAGTGAGACGACACGAAGGCTGTATGGCTACACCTTC.

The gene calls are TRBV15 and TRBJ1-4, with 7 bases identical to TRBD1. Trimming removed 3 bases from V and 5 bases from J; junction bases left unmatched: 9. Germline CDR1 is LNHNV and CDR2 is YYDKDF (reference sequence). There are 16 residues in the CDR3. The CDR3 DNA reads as TGTGCCACCAGCAGCCACCGGGGACAGCAGAATGAAAAACTGTTTTTT. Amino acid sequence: CATSSHRGQQNEKLFF.

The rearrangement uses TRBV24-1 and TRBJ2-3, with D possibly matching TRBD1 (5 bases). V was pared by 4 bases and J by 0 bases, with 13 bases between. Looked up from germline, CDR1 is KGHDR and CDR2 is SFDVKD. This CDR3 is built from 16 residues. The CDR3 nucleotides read TGTGCCACCAGTGACAGGGCGCACTATAGCACAGATACGCAGTATTTT. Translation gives CATSDRAHYSTDTQYF.

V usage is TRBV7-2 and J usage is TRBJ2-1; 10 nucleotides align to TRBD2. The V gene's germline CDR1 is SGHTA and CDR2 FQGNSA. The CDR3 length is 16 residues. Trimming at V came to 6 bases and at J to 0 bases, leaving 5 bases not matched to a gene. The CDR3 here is CASRPTSGTSYNEQFF. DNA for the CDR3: TGTGCCAGCAGGCCTACTAGCGGGACCTCCTACAATGAGCAGTTCTTC.

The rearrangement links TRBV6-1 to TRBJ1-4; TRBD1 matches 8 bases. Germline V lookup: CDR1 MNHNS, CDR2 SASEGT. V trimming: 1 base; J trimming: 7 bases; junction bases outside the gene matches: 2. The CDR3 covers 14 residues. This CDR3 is CASSEGTGSEKLFF. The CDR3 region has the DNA TGTGCCAGCAGTGAAGGGACAGGGAGTGAAAAACTGTTTTTT.

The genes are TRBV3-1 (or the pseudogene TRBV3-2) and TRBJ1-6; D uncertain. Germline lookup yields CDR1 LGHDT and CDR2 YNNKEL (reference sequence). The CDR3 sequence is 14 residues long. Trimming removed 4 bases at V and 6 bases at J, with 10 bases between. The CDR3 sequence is CASSRSGSNSPLHF. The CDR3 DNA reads TGTGCCAGCAGCCGGTCGGGTTCTAATTCACCCCTCCACTTT.

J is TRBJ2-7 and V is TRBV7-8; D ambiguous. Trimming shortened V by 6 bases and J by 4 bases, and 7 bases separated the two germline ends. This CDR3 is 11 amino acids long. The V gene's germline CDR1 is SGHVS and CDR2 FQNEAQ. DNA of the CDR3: TGTGCCAGCAGTTACGATTACGAGCAGTACTTC. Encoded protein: CASSYDYEQYF.

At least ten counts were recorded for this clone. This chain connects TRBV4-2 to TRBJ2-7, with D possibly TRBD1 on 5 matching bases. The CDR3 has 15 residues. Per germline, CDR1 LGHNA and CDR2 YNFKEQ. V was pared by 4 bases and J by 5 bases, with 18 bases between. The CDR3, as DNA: TGTGCCAGCAGCCTCCCCTTGATGGGGCTCCACGAGCAGTACTTC. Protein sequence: CASSLPLMGLHEQYF.

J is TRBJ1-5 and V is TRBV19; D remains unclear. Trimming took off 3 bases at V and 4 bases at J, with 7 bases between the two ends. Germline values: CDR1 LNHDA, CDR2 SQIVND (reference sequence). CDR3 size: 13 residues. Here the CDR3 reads CASSIGMNQPQHF. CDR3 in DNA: TGTGCCAGTAGTATCGGGATGAATCAGCCCCAGCATTTT.

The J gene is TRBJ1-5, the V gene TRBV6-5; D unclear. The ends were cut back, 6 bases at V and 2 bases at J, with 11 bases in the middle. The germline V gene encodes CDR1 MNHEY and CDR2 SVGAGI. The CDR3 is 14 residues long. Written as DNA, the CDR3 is TGTGCCAGCAGGCGGGCCGCCCGCAATCAGCCCCAGCATTTT. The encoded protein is CASRRAARNQPQHF.

In DNA, the CDR3 is TGTGCCAGCAGCTTCATCGGTATGAACACTGAAGCTTTCTTT. As protein: CASSFIGMNTEAFF. This chain links TRBV7-9 with TRBJ1-1; D unclear. Trimming left V 3 bases short and J 0 bases short, with 8 bases between. This CDR3 has 14 amino acids. CDR1 is SEHNR and CDR2 is FQNEAQ in the germline V gene (reference sequence).